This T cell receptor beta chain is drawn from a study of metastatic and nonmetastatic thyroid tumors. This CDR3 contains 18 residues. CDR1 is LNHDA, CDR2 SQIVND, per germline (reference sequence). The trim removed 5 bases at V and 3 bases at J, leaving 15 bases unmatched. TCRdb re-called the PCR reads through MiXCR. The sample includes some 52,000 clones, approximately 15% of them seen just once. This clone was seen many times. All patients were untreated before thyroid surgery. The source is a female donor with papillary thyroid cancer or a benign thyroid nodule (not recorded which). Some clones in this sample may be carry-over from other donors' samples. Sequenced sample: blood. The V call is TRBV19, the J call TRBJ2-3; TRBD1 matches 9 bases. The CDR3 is CASSPWVTGQGMTDTQYF. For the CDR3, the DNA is TGTGCCAGTAGTCCGTGGGTAACGGGACAGGGCATGACAGATACGCAGTATTTT. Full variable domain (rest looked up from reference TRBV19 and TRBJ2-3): DGGITQSPKYLFRKEGQNVTLSCEQNLNHDAMYWYRQDPGQGLRLIYYSQIVNDFQKGDIAEGYSVSREKKESFPLTVTSAQKNPTAFYLCASSPWVTGQGMTDTQYFGPGTRLTVL.